What follows are 19 T cell receptor beta chains derived from one specimen sequenced in a study of shared clonotypes between healthy human individuals. The protocol was immunoSEQ multiplex PCR, while the TCRdb copy is restricted to in-frame clones and leaves out a portion. The sample has roughly 1,500,000 clones, approximately 98.5% seen once. The material sequenced was naive CD4+ T cells sorted from blood. Specified subset: CD45RA+ positively selected. The source is a man aged 25-45 years in good health.

This clone was picked up one time. The sample carries other DNA sequences with the same CDR3. V gene TRBV5-1 combines with J gene TRBJ2-3; TRBD1 agrees at 10 bases. The length of the CDR3 is 16 residues. The germline V gene has CDR1 SGHRS and CDR2 YFSETQ. The junction had 3 bases not matched to a gene; V was cut back by 0 bases and J by 2 bases. CDR3 coding DNA: TGCGCCAGCAGCTTGGGGGGACAGGGGAACACAGATACGCAGTATTTT. This encodes CASSLGGQGNTDTQYF.

CDR3 coding DNA: TGTGCCAGCATCTCGCCGGGACGGTCACCCTACGAGCAGTACTTC. Residues: CASISPGRSPYEQYF. This sequence joins TRBV28 and TRBJ2-7; D may correspond to TRBD1 or TRBD2 (5 bases each). With 7 bases removed from V and 2 bases from J, the gap between germline ends came to 18 bases. There are 15 residues in the CDR3. Per the germline V gene, CDR1 is MDHEN and CDR2 is SYDVKM.

The rearrangement joins TRBV11-2 to TRBJ2-3; 7 nucleotides agree with TRBD1. V was clipped by 5 bases and J by 5 bases; unmatched bases: 4. The CDR3 totals 13 residues. Per the germline V gene, CDR1 is SGHAT and CDR2 is FQNNGV. CDR3 protein: CASSQGVKDTQYF. Written as DNA, the CDR3 is TGTGCCAGCAGCCAGGGGGTCAAAGATACGCAGTATTTT.

V and J are TRBV28 and TRBJ2-3, with D possibly being TRBD1 or TRBD2 (5 bases each). CDR3 length equals 15 residues. Trimming cost V 6 bases and J 4 bases, with 17 bases left between them. The germline V gene encodes CDR1 MDHEN and CDR2 SYDVKM. CDR3 sequence reads: CASSHGGQGADTQYF. CDR3 DNA: TGTGCCAGCAGCCACGGCGGGCAGGGCGCAGATACGCAGTATTTT.

The chain combines TRBV14 with TRBJ1-2; D gene uncertain. Germline V CDR1 and CDR2: SGHDN, FVKESK. The CDR3 spans 11 residues. V was cut by 1 base and J by 12 bases, with 9 bases left in between. This chain's CDR3 is CASSQGFRHTF. CDR3 nucleotides: TGTGCCAGCAGCCAAGGGTTTCGCCACACCTTC.

The chain carries TRBV29-1 and TRBJ2-3, with D possibly matching TRBD2 (6 bases). The germline gives CDR1 SQVTM, CDR2 ANQGSEA. The CDR3 spans 17 residues. V shed 0 bases and J shed 0 bases, with 16 bases lying between them. The DNA of the CDR3 is TGCAGCGTTGAAGATCTCCGGGGGACCCTCAGCACAGATACGCAGTATTTT. Protein: CSVEDLRGTLSTDTQYF.

The rearrangement uses TRBV19 and TRBJ2-5, with 7 bases aligning to TRBD1. Unmatched junction bases numbered 3, after V lost 1 base and J lost 1 base. The CDR3 runs to 15 residues. Germline loops: CDR1 LNHDA, CDR2 SQIVND (reference sequence). CDR3 loop: CASSIGGTAQETQYF. The CDR3 nucleotides read TGTGCCAGTAGTATAGGAGGGACAGCCCAAGAGACCCAGTACTTC. The full variable domain, with the rest looked up from reference TRBV19 and TRBJ2-5, is DGGITQSPKYLFRKEGQNVTLSCEQNLNHDAMYWYRQDPGQGLRLIYYSQIVNDFQKGDIAEGYSVSREKKESFPLTVTSAQKNPTAFYLCASSIGGTAQETQYFGPGTRLLVL.

The chain is built from TRBV9 and TRBJ2-1, with 13 nucleotides matching TRBD2. V lost 0 bases, J lost 8 bases, and 20 bases stayed unmatched. Germline-derived CDR1 and CDR2 are SGDLS and YYNGEE. CDR3 size: 21 residues. In DNA, the CDR3 is TGTGCCAGCAGCGTAGGGGCCAGGACTAGCGGGAGTTTTCGGGTATTCGATGAGCAGTTCTTC. Translated, it gives CASSVGARTSGSFRVFDEQFF.

V and J are TRBV15 and TRBJ1-5; D is unresolved. Between the trimmed V and J ends, which lost 2 bases and 4 bases, there was a span of 6 bases. CDR3 length: 13 residues. CDR1 is LNHNV, CDR2 YYDKDF, per germline (reference sequence). DNA for the CDR3: TGTGCCACCAGCAGATCACCAAATCAGCCCCAGCATTTT. Translated: CATSRSPNQPQHF.

V is TRBV5-6 and J is TRBJ2-1; the D gene is possibly TRBD2 (6 bases). The CDR3 has 16 residues. The V end was cut by 0 bases, the J end by 4 bases, with 14 bases between. The V gene's germline CDR1 is SGHDT and CDR2 YYEEEE. The CDR3, as DNA: TGTGCCAGCAGCTTGGCCGGGACTCTGGTTTACAATGAGCAGTTCTTC. Protein sequence: CASSLAGTLVYNEQFF. Complete variable domain (other parts from reference TRBV5-6 and TRBJ2-1): DAGVTQSPTHLIKTRGQQVTLRCSPKSGHDTVSWYQQALGQGPQFIFQYYEEEERQRGNFPDRFSGHQFPNYSSELNVNALLLGDSALYLCASSLAGTLVYNEQFFGPGTRLTVL.

To note about this clone: One end of the junction does not line up with germline, which may come from a read error. The J gene is TRBJ2-7, the V gene TRBV5-4, with D unresolved. The CDR3 sequence is 14 residues long. In germline, CDR1 is SGHNT, CDR2 YYREEE (reference sequence). The CDR3 bases are TGTGCCAGCAGCATATCCCCCAACTCCCACGAGCAGTACTTC. Translation: CASSISPNSHEQYF.

Here the CDR3 DNA reads TGTGCCAGCAGCGTAAGGGTTGCTGACGGCTACACCTTC. Translating it yields CASSVRVADGYTF. The rearrangement joins TRBV11-2 to TRBJ1-2, with D hard to call. V lost 5 bases and J 8 bases, leaving 15 bases between the germline ends. The CDR3 sequence is 13 residues long. Looked up from germline, CDR1 is SGHAT and CDR2 is FQNNGV.

This clone was detected only once. The genes are TRBV28 and TRBJ1-1; D may be TRBD1 (6 bases). V shed 5 bases and J shed 0 bases, with 22 bases lying between them. CDR3 size: 18 residues. CDR1 is MDHEN and CDR2 is SYDVKM in the germline V gene. CDR3 nucleotides: TGTGCCAGCAGTGATACCGGCCGGGGAGGGGGACTGAACACTGAAGCTTTCTTT. Translating gives CASSDTGRGGGLNTEAFF. The whole variable domain, remainder taken from reference TRBV28 and TRBJ1-1, is DVKVTQSSRYLVKRTGEKVFLECVQDMDHENMFWYRQDPGLGLRLIYFSYDVKMKEKGDIPEGYSVSREKKERFSLILESASTNQTSMYLCASSDTGRGGGLNTEAFFGQGTRLTVV.

The chain employs TRBV5-5 and TRBJ2-2, with a weak D call TRBD1 (6 bases). CDR1 is SGHKS and CDR2 is YYEKEE in the germline V gene (reference sequence). This CDR3 region has 16 residues. The V end was cut by 0 bases, the J end by 5 bases, with 14 bases between. The CDR3 protein is CASSLDRVGSTGELFF. Written as DNA, the CDR3 is TGTGCCAGCAGCTTGGACAGGGTGGGAAGTACCGGGGAGCTGTTTTTT.

The rearrangement links TRBV5-1 to TRBJ1-1; D is perhaps TRBD1 (5 bases). V shed 0 bases and J shed 6 bases, with 9 bases lying between them. Germline CDR1 and CDR2: SGHRS and YFSETQ. The length of the CDR3 is 13 residues. CDR3 coding DNA: TGCGCCAGCAGCTTGGGGGGGTTGTCTGAAGCTTTCTTT. Amino acid sequence: CASSLGGLSEAFF.

The rearrangement uses TRBV10-3 and TRBJ1-5, with D possibly matching TRBD1 (6 bases). The CDR3 extends over 16 amino acids. V lost 3 bases and J lost 4, with 16 bases in between. The germline CDR1 and CDR2 sequences are ENHRY and SYGVKD. The CDR3 DNA is TGTGCCATCAGTGATTTAGGGGGGCGGGGGAATCAGCCCCAGCATTTT. Translated: CAISDLGGRGNQPQHF.

The chain joins TRBV15 to TRBJ2-7; D possibly matches TRBD1 or TRBD2 (5 bases each). The germline V gene has CDR1 LNHNV and CDR2 YYDKDF (reference sequence). Trimming took 5 bases from V and 5 from J, leaving 13 bases between them. The CDR3 sequence is 13 residues long. The CDR3 loop is CATSLGVSNEQYF. In nucleotides, the CDR3 is TGTGCCACCAGCCTGGGGGTGTCGAACGAGCAGTACTTC.

A remark on this clone: The same CDR3 arises from other DNA sequences in this sample as well. The chain links TRBV5-5 to TRBJ2-3, with 7 bases that match TRBD2. Trimming removed 4 bases from V and 6 bases from J; junction bases left unmatched: 8. This CDR3 spans 14 amino acids. The germline gives CDR1 SGHKS, CDR2 YYEKEE (reference sequence). In DNA form, the CDR3 reads TGTGCCAGCAGCCTGGGAGGGCCCGGGGATACGCAGTATTTT. This sequence encodes CASSLGGPGDTQYF. The complete variable domain, with remaining parts taken from reference TRBV5-5 and TRBJ2-3, reads DAGVTQSPTHLIKTRGQQVTLRCSPISGHKSVSWYQQVLGQGPQFIFQYYEKEERGRGNFPDRFSARQFPNYSSELNVNALLLGDSALYLCASSLGGPGDTQYFGPGTRLTVL.

This chain connects TRBV7-9 to TRBJ2-7; D possibly uses TRBD1 or TRBD2 (5 bases each). From germline, CDR1 is SEHNR and CDR2 FQNEAQ (reference sequence). The V gene lost 8 bases and the J gene lost 4 bases, with 21 bases spanning the gap. CDR3 length: 15 amino acids. The CDR3: CASAAGTTRRYEQYF. As DNA, the CDR3 is TGTGCCAGCGCCGCAGGGACCACTCGTCGGTACGAGCAGTACTTC.